This T cell receptor (beta chain) emerged from a study of technical replicates of blood from a few donors. The repertoire was sequenced with immunoSEQ multiplex PCR; TCRdb's copy has only in-frame clones and lacks some. The sample lists 80,000 or so clones; roughly four fifths were seen once. The V and J ends lost 3 bases and 6 bases, in that order; junction bases with no gene match: 5. Per the germline V gene, CDR1 is SQVTM and CDR2 is ANQGSEA. This CDR3 has 13 residues. This receptor was obtained from a human donor in good health. Some clones in this sample may be carry-over from other donors' samples. The sequenced sample consisted of PBMCs. The genes are TRBV29-1 and TRBJ1-2; 9 nucleotides match TRBD1. The CDR3 loop is CSVEGQGMNGYTF. CDR3 DNA: TGCAGCGTTGAGGGACAGGGTATGAATGGCTACACCTTC.